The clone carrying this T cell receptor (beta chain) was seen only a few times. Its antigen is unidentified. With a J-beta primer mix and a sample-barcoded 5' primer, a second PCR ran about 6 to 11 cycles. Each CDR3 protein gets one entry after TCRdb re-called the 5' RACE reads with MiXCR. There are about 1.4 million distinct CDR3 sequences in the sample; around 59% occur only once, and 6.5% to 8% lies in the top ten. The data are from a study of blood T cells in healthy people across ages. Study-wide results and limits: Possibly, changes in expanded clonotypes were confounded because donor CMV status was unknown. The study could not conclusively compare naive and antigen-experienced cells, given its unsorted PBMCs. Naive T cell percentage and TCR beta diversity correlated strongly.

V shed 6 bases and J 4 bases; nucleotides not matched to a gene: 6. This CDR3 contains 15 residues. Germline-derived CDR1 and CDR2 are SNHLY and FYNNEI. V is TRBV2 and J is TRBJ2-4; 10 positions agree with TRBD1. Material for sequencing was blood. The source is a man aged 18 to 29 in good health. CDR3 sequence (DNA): TGTGCCAGCAGCCCTGGACAGGGGGGAAAAAACATTCAGTACTTC. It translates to CASSPGQGGKNIQYF.